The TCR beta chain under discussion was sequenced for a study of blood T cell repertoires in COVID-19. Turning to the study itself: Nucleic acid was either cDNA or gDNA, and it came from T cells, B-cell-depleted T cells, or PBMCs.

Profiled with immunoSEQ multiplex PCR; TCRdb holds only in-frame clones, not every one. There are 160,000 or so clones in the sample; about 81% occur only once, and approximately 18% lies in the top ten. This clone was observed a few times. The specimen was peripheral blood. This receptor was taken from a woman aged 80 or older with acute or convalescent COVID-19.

CDR3 amino acids: CASSPATSGSRGYEQYF. For the CDR3, the DNA is TGTGCCAGCTCACCAGCGACTAGCGGCAGCCGGGGTTACGAGCAGTACTTC. The chain carries TRBV18 and TRBJ2-7; the match to TRBD2 covers 9 bases. CDR3 length equals 17 residues. Per the germline V gene, CDR1 is KGHSH and CDR2 is LQKENI. The V and J ends lost 2 bases and 4 bases, in that order; junction bases with no gene match: 12.